What follows are 32 T cell receptor beta chains derived from one specimen sequenced in a study of OX40 agonist ivuxolimab in advanced cancers. Some clones are missing from TCRdb's copy, which holds only in-frame ones; the method was immunoSEQ multiplex PCR. The profile shows under 90,000 clones, more than 80% of them singletons. Sequencing was performed on CD4+ or CD8+ T cells sorted from blood, taken in a trial of the OX40 agonist ivuxolimab. These receptors were collected from an adult with an advanced solid tumor such as melanoma, head and neck, liver or kidney cancer.

V usage is TRBV10-1 and J usage is TRBJ2-1; 8 nucleotides agree with TRBD1. The germline gives CDR1 WNHNN, CDR2 SYGVQD (reference sequence). The length of the CDR3 is 15 residues. After removal of 8 bases from V and 0 bases from J, the junction contained 6 bases not matched to a gene. In DNA, the CDR3 is TGCGCCAGCCCTTCGGACAGGGACTCCTACAATGAGCAGTTCTTC. This codes for CASPSDRDSYNEQFF.

The CDR3 reads CASSTSGVLTDTQYF. CDR3 DNA sequence: TGTGCCAGCAGTACTTCAGGGGTACTCACAGATACGCAGTATTTT. The chain joins TRBV6-6 to TRBJ2-3; perhaps TRBD1 as D (6 bases). The CDR3 extends over 15 amino acids. Per the germline V gene, CDR1 is MNHNY and CDR2 is SVGAGI (reference sequence). V dropped 5 bases and J dropped 2 bases, with 14 bases sitting between them.

The chain links TRBV5-1 to TRBJ1-5; the match to TRBD1 covers 7 bases. The CDR3 is 15 amino acids. The junction had 6 bases not matched to a gene; V was cut back by 3 bases and J by 3 bases. Germline V lookup: CDR1 SGHRS, CDR2 YFSETQ. CDR3 region: CASSSGTDLNQPQHF. In nucleotides, the CDR3 is TGCGCCAGCAGCTCTGGGACAGACCTCAATCAGCCCCAGCATTTT.

CDR3 residues: CASTTSRTAYGYTF. DNA of the CDR3: TGTGCCAGCACCACCTCCCGGACAGCCTATGGCTACACCTTC. V is TRBV2 and J is TRBJ1-2, with D maybe TRBD1 (6 bases). Germline CDR1 SNHLY, CDR2 FYNNEI. Trimming stripped 7 bases from V and 4 bases from J, with 16 bases between. This CDR3 has 14 residues.

The chain recombines TRBV9 with TRBJ2-1; D is possibly TRBD1 or TRBD2 (6 bases each). Trimming pared 0 bases from V and 3 bases from J, leaving 10 bases between. Germline V gives CDR1 SGDLS, CDR2 YYNGEE. The CDR3 extends over 15 amino acids. CDR3 loop: CASSVEGGGYNEQFF. DNA for the CDR3: TGTGCCAGCAGCGTAGAGGGGGGTGGCTACAATGAGCAGTTCTTC.

The chain has TRBV5-1 and TRBJ1-2, with D uncertain. CDR3 length equals 12 residues. CDR1 is SGHRS and CDR2 is YFSETQ in the germline V gene. V shed 0 bases and J shed 8 bases, with 8 bases lying between them. CDR3 DNA: TGCGCCAGCAGCTTGGGGGGAAAAGGCTACACCTTC. Protein product: CASSLGGKGYTF.

The rearrangement uses TRBV7-3 and TRBJ2-3, with TRBD2 identical over 8 bases. Germline values: CDR1 SGHTA, CDR2 FQGTGA. The CDR3 extends over 16 amino acids. Losses at the gene ends were 5 bases for V and 6 bases for J; bases not matched to a gene: 13. The CDR3 DNA is TGTGCCAGCAGCCCGGCTACGGGAGGGCTATCTGATACGCAGTATTTT. Its protein is CASSPATGGLSDTQYF.

This chain uses TRBV5-1 with TRBJ2-3; 15 nucleotides line up with TRBD2. Trimming removed 0 bases from V and 8 bases from J; junction bases left unmatched: 10. The CDR3 runs 18 residues. Germline lookup yields CDR1 SGHRS and CDR2 YFSETQ. Here the CDR3 DNA reads TGCGCCAGCAGCTTGGCCAAATTGGGACTAGCGGGGGGAGGTACGCAGTATTTT. Amino acid sequence: CASSLAKLGLAGGGTQYF. Full variable domain (missing parts from reference TRBV5-1 and TRBJ2-3): KAGVTQTPRYLIKTRGQQVTLSCSPISGHRSVSWYQQTPGQGLQFLFEYFSETQRNKGNFPGRFSGRQFSNSRSEMNVSTLELGDSALYLCASSLAKLGLAGGGTQYFGPGTRLTVL.

The chain has TRBV18 and TRBJ1-4; TRBD1 is a possible D gene (5 bases). The CDR3 has 14 residues. Germline V gives CDR1 KGHSH, CDR2 LQKENI. V was trimmed by 2 bases and J by 5 bases, leaving 9 bases between them. The CDR3 spells CASSPGAVNEKLFF. CDR3 bases: TGTGCCAGCTCACCAGGGGCCGTGAATGAAAAACTGTTTTTT.

V gene TRBV7-2 combines with J gene TRBJ2-2; D is undetermined. The V gene's germline CDR1 is SGHTA and CDR2 FQGNSA. V dropped 2 bases and J dropped 8 bases, with 6 bases sitting between them. CDR3 length equals 12 residues. The CDR3 nucleotides read TGTGCCAGCAGCTTACAGTGGGGGGAGCTGTTTTTT. Residues: CASSLQWGELFF.

The chain links TRBV7-6 to TRBJ1-4; D is uncertain. V lost 1 base to trimming and J lost 4 bases, with 4 bases between them. This CDR3 contains 13 residues. CDR1 SGHVS and CDR2 FNYEAQ come from the germline V gene. As DNA, the CDR3 is TGTGCCAGCAGCTTAGGCCTTAATGAAAAACTGTTTTTT. Its protein product is CASSLGLNEKLFF.

The chain has TRBV15 and TRBJ2-1; no definite D call. This CDR3 comprises 12 residues. Germline assignment: CDR1 LNHNV and CDR2 YYDKDF (reference sequence). Trimming cost V 10 bases and J 8 bases, with 15 bases left between them. The CDR3 DNA reads as TGTGCCATTCGGAATGGGGTCGATGAGCAGTTCTTC. Translating it yields CAIRNGVDEQFF.

The chain carries TRBV28 and TRBJ2-5; no clear D gene. CDR1 and CDR2 from the germline V gene are MDHEN and SYDVKM. Trimming stripped 4 bases from V and 6 bases from J, with 18 bases between. The CDR3 sequence is 15 residues long. CDR3 in DNA: TGTGCCAGCAGTTCTAGAACACGTCTCGGACAGACCCAGTACTTC. Encoded protein: CASSSRTRLGQTQYF.

This rearrangement joins TRBV10-3 to TRBJ2-7; 7 bases match TRBD1. Trimming at V came to 5 bases and at J to 2 bases, leaving 6 bases not matched to a gene. The CDR3 sequence is 14 residues long. In germline, CDR1 is ENHRY, CDR2 SYGVKD. The CDR3 DNA is TGTGCCATCAGTTCGCCAGGGGGTCCCTACGAGCAGTACTTC. It codes for CAISSPGGPYEQYF.

The genes are TRBV28 and TRBJ1-2; the D gene is possibly TRBD1 (6 bases). Germline CDR1 is MDHEN and CDR2 is SYDVKM. Trimming pared 5 bases from V and 7 bases from J, leaving 20 bases between. This CDR3 comprises 15 residues. The CDR3 loop reads CASSPAWGRGGGYTF. CDR3 nucleotide sequence: TGTGCCAGCAGTCCCGCTTGGGGCAGGGGTGGTGGCTACACCTTC.

This clone was seen a handful of times. V gene TRBV7-3 combines with J gene TRBJ2-1; TRBD1 matches at 8 bases. V trimming: 5 bases; J trimming: 5 bases; junction bases outside the gene matches: 14. The CDR3 covers 17 residues. In germline, CDR1 is SGHTA, CDR2 FQGTGA. CDR3: CASSLRSGTGHDNEQFF. Written as DNA, the CDR3 is TGTGCCAGCAGCCTACGGTCGGGGACAGGCCACGACAATGAGCAGTTCTTC.

This chain links TRBV5-1 with TRBJ1-1, with TRBD1 matching 8 bases. V was clipped by 4 bases and J by 1 base; unmatched bases: 3. The CDR3 runs to 14 residues. CDR1 and CDR2 (germline): SGHRS, YFSETQ. In DNA, the CDR3 is TGCGCCAGCAGCGTTGACAGGGGGAACACTGAAGCTTTCTTT. This codes for CASSVDRGNTEAFF.

The gene calls are TRBV29-1 and TRBJ2-1; 9 bases are a match to TRBD1. V lost 5 bases to trimming and J lost 4 bases; unmatched junction nucleotides: 9. Germline loops: CDR1 SQVTM, CDR2 ANQGSEA. The CDR3 spans 15 residues. For the CDR3, the DNA is TGCAGCGTTACTTTGACAGGGGGTACATACAATGAGCAGTTCTTC. Encoded protein: CSVTLTGGTYNEQFF.

The chain carries TRBV7-9 and TRBJ2-5; D uncertain. Germline V gene sequence: CDR1 SEHNR, CDR2 FQNEAQ (reference sequence). The CDR3 has 15 amino acids. The V end was cut by 5 bases, the J end by 0 bases, with 13 bases between. CDR3 coding DNA: TGTGCCAGCAGCCCAATGATCAGTAACCAAGAGACCCAGTACTTC. Its protein product is CASSPMISNQETQYF.

The chain employs TRBV29-1 and TRBJ1-2, with 7 bases fitting TRBD1. The ends lost 7 bases at V and 4 bases at J; junction bases unmatched: 6. The CDR3 consists of 12 residues. CDR1 is SQVTM and CDR2 is ANQGSEA in the germline V gene. The CDR3 reads CSARTGSYGYTF. The CDR3 DNA reads TGCAGCGCGAGGACAGGAAGCTATGGCTACACCTTC.

The rearrangement links TRBV6-5 to TRBJ2-1; D gene uncertain. The CDR3 consists of 14 residues. The ends were cut back, 0 bases at V and 5 bases at J, with 8 bases in the middle. Per the germline V gene, CDR1 is MNHEY and CDR2 is SVGAGI. CDR3 amino acids: CASSYSSANNEQFF. The CDR3 nucleotides read TGTGCCAGCAGTTACTCCAGTGCCAACAATGAGCAGTTCTTC.

This chain links TRBV6-1 with TRBJ2-5; D is possibly TRBD1 or TRBD2 (5 bases each). V gave up 5 bases and J gave up 2 bases, with 9 bases separating them. The CDR3 runs 13 residues. Germline V gives CDR1 MNHNS, CDR2 SASEGT. CDR3 sequence reads: CASSPGPQETQYF. Here the CDR3 DNA reads TGTGCCAGCAGTCCGGGACCACAAGAGACCCAGTACTTC.

The CDR3 here is CASSAPYEQYF. CDR3 coding DNA: TGTGCCAGCAGTGCGCCCTACGAGCAGTACTTC. The rearrangement links TRBV6-1 to TRBJ2-7; D remains ambiguous. This CDR3 is built from 11 residues. Germline V lookup: CDR1 MNHNS, CDR2 SASEGT. V was cut by 4 bases and J by 2 bases, with 3 bases left in between.

This chain links TRBV7-2 with TRBJ2-3, with D maybe TRBD2 (5 bases). The CDR3 runs 16 residues. The V and J ends lost 3 bases and 0 bases respectively, with 13 bases between them. Looked up from germline, CDR1 is SGHTA and CDR2 is FQGNSA. The CDR3, as DNA: TGTGCCAGCAGCTTTTCACGGGGTCCTAGCACAGATACGCAGTATTTT. Translated, it gives CASSFSRGPSTDTQYF.

The genes are TRBV27 and TRBJ1-1, with D uncertain. In germline, CDR1 is MNHEY, CDR2 SMNVEV (reference sequence). The CDR3 is 13 amino acids. Trimming stripped 2 bases from V and 5 bases from J, with 9 bases between. The CDR3 DNA follows: TGTGCCAGCAGTTTACGTGGTGAAACTGAAGCTTTCTTT. Its translation: CASSLRGETEAFF.

The rearrangement uses TRBV7-6 and TRBJ1-1; D uncertain. The CDR3 extends over 15 amino acids. With 0 bases removed from V and 5 bases from J, the gap between germline ends came to 13 bases. Looked up from germline, CDR1 is SGHVS and CDR2 is FNYEAQ. The CDR3 here is CASSLAPGKGTEAFF. DNA of the CDR3: TGTGCCAGCAGCTTAGCTCCGGGAAAGGGAACTGAAGCTTTCTTT.

Here the CDR3 reads CASSPGAGAYNEQFF. The CDR3 DNA is TGTGCCAGCAGCCCGGGGGCGGGGGCTTACAATGAGCAGTTCTTC. The rearrangement uses TRBV27 and TRBJ2-1, with a possible D match to TRBD2 (7 bases). CDR3 length: 15 residues. V shed 6 bases and J shed 4 bases, with 16 bases lying between them. Germline values: CDR1 MNHEY, CDR2 SMNVEV (reference sequence).

This clone was picked up a small number of times. J is TRBJ2-7 and V is TRBV6-1, with 8 nucleotides matching TRBD2. CDR1 and CDR2 (germline): MNHNS, SASEGT. The CDR3 runs 14 residues. With 3 bases clipped from V and 2 bases from J, the junction kept 3 bases outside the gene matches. The CDR3 nucleotides read TGTGCCAGCAGTGACTCGGGAGGGACCTACGAGCAGTACGTC. It encodes CASSDSGGTYEQYV.

CDR3 residues: CASSYSGGPEAFF. In DNA form, the CDR3 reads TGTGCCAGCAGTTATTCCGGGGGCCCTGAAGCTTTCTTT. The chain has TRBV6-5 and TRBJ1-1; TRBD1 might be the D (6 bases). There are 13 residues in the CDR3. V was pared by 3 bases and J by 6 bases, with 11 bases between. Germline-derived CDR1 and CDR2 are MNHEY and SVGAGI.

Here the CDR3 reads CASSLDTAGNTIYF. The DNA for the CDR3 is TGTGCCAGCAGCTTGGACACAGCGGGAAACACCATATATTTT. This chain uses TRBV2 with TRBJ1-3; maybe TRBD1 (5 bases). Germline CDR1 SNHLY, CDR2 FYNNEI. The V and J ends lost 6 bases and 4 bases respectively, with 13 bases between them. This CDR3 spans 14 amino acids.

The rearrangement joins TRBV5-1 to TRBJ2-3; D is undetermined. The CDR3 contains 14 residues. Germline CDR1 SGHRS, CDR2 YFSETQ. V lost 5 bases to trimming and J lost 2 bases, with 12 bases between them. CDR3 in amino acids: CASSRVKTTDTQYF. The CDR3 region has the DNA TGCGCCAGCAGTAGGGTGAAGACCACAGATACGCAGTATTTT.

The rearrangement uses TRBV5-6 and TRBJ2-3; TRBD2 agrees at 10 bases. V trimming: 5 bases; J trimming: 3 bases; junction bases outside the gene matches: 6. This CDR3 spans 15 amino acids. The germline V gene encodes CDR1 SGHDT and CDR2 YYEEEE. This CDR3 reads CASRESGGVTDTQYF. In nucleotides, the CDR3 is TGTGCCAGCAGAGAAAGCGGGGGGGTTACAGATACGCAGTATTTT.